Following are 15 T cell receptor beta chains from one sample sequenced in a study of control samples from healthy donors and cancer patients. Sequencing used immunoSEQ multiplex PCR; TCRdb keeps in-frame clones, though not all of them. The table includes under 200,000 clones, roughly 91% detected once. The sequencing sample was made of blood. The receptors were gathered from a woman aged 30 to 39 in good health.

This clone was recorded only once. J is TRBJ1-5 and V is TRBV28, with 9 bases lining up with TRBD1. The V and J ends lost 6 bases and 2 bases, in that order; junction bases with no gene match: 5. Germline V gene lookup returns CDR1 MDHEN and CDR2 SYDVKM. The CDR3 has 15 residues. The CDR3 coding sequence is TGTGCCAGCAGAACAGGGGGCGAGGGCAATCAGCCCCAGCATTTT. Translating gives CASRTGGEGNQPQHF. Looking up the rest from reference TRBV28 and TRBJ1-5 gives the full variable domain: DVKVTQSSRYLVKRTGEKVFLECVQDMDHENMFWYRQDPGLGLRLIYFSYDVKMKEKGDIPEGYSVSREKKERFSLILESASTNQTSMYLCASRTGGEGNQPQHFGDGTRLSIL.

The chain couples TRBV28 to TRBJ2-7, with TRBD1 identical over 8 bases. The CDR3 length is 16 residues. V was clipped by 5 bases and J by 3 bases; unmatched bases: 12. Germline CDR1 reads MDHEN; CDR2 reads SYDVKM. The CDR3 spells CASSNQPGQAFYEQYF. The CDR3 coding sequence is TGTGCCAGCAGTAACCAACCGGGACAGGCCTTCTACGAGCAGTACTTC.

As regards this clone: In the same sample, other DNA sequences code for this CDR3. V usage is TRBV7-9 and J usage is TRBJ2-1, with 11 bases that match TRBD1. CDR3 length equals 14 residues. After removal of 5 bases from V and 7 bases from J, the junction contained 4 bases not matched to a gene. The germline CDR1 and CDR2 sequences are SEHNR and FQNEAQ (reference sequence). This chain's CDR3 is CASSPRDRGNEQFF. The CDR3 DNA follows: TGTGCCAGCAGCCCCCGGGACAGGGGGAATGAGCAGTTCTTC.

This chain joins TRBV5-4 and TRBJ2-3, with a possible D match to TRBD2 (6 bases). Trimming left V 0 bases short and J 1 base short, with 9 bases between. Per germline, CDR1 SGHNT and CDR2 YYREEE (reference sequence). The CDR3 is 15 amino acids. CDR3 nucleotides: TGTGCCAGCAGCTTGGGCGCTAGCGGCACAGATACGCAGTATTTT. As protein: CASSLGASGTDTQYF.

The gene calls are TRBV28 and TRBJ1-1; unclear D gene. The V gene's germline CDR1 is MDHEN and CDR2 SYDVKM. This CDR3 spans 13 amino acids. The V end lost 6 bases, the J end lost 1 base, and 9 bases lay between the germline ends. The CDR3 DNA sequence: TGTGCCAGCAGGTACTGGGGGAACACTGAAGCTTTCTTT. Amino acids: CASRYWGNTEAFF.

The chain uses TRBV5-1 and TRBJ1-1; 9 bases are shared with TRBD1. J was trimmed by 2 bases and V by 4 bases; bases with no gene match: 6. The germline V gene has CDR1 SGHRS and CDR2 YFSETQ. There are 15 residues in the CDR3. The CDR3 protein is CASSPLTGGNTEAFF. The CDR3 nucleotides read TGCGCCAGCAGCCCGTTAACAGGGGGCAACACTGAAGCTTTCTTT.

The chain employs TRBV6-1 and TRBJ2-6; 9 bases agree with TRBD1. The germline V gene has CDR1 MNHNS and CDR2 SASEGT. The V segment lost 2 bases and the J segment 0 bases; nucleotides outside the gene matches: 5. The CDR3 runs 18 residues. For the CDR3, the DNA is TGTGCCAGCAGTGAAAGACAGGGACAGGGCTCTGGGGCCAACGTCCTGACTTTC. Translated: CASSERQGQGSGANVLTF.

The chain links TRBV7-6 to TRBJ1-2, with TRBD1 identical over 7 bases. V lost 4 bases to trimming and J lost 8 bases; unmatched junction nucleotides: 7. This CDR3 comprises 13 residues. Per germline, CDR1 SGHVS and CDR2 FNYEAQ. The CDR3 nucleotides read TGTGCCAGCAGCTCCCGACAGGGAGGAGGCTACACCTTC. Protein sequence: CASSSRQGGGYTF.

This clone was counted a single time. Different DNA sequences within this sample yield the same CDR3. The rearrangement uses TRBV27 and TRBJ2-2, with 7 nucleotides matching TRBD2. Germline CDR1 reads MNHEY; CDR2 reads SMNVEV (reference sequence). After removal of 3 bases from V and 1 base from J, the junction contained 2 bases not matched to a gene. There are 15 residues in the CDR3. CDR3 DNA: TGTGCCAGCAGTTTTCAGCGGGGGAACACCGGGGAGCTGTTTTTT. This codes for CASSFQRGNTGELFF.

The chain couples TRBV4-1 to TRBJ1-2; D gene unclear. The CDR3 length is 15 residues. From germline, CDR1 is MGHRA and CDR2 YSYEKL. Trimming took off 0 bases at V and 3 bases at J, with 11 bases between the two ends. The CDR3 loop reads CASSQDTANYYGYTF. The CDR3 DNA follows: TGCGCCAGCAGCCAAGATACGGCCAACTACTATGGCTACACCTTC.

The chain carries TRBV7-9 and TRBJ2-6, with unresolved D. Per germline, CDR1 SEHNR and CDR2 FQNEAQ (reference sequence). V lost 1 base, J lost 0 bases, and 7 bases lay in between. The CDR3 totals 16 residues. DNA for the CDR3: TGTGCCAGCAGCTTAGGACTGATCTCTGGGGCCAACGTCCTGACTTTC. As protein: CASSLGLISGANVLTF.

Remarks on this clone: This sample includes further DNA sequences coding for the same CDR3. As DNA, the CDR3 is TGCGCCAGCAGCTTGGACTCAACTAATGAAAAACTGTTTTTT. Protein: CASSLDSTNEKLFF. The V and J genes are TRBV5-1 and TRBJ1-4; no firm D call. Per germline, CDR1 SGHRS and CDR2 YFSETQ. V was pared by 0 bases and J by 0 bases, with 3 bases between. The CDR3 contains 14 residues.

The J gene is TRBJ2-3, the V gene TRBV6-4, with 12 bases that match TRBD2. The CDR3 length is 15 residues. Per the germline V gene, CDR1 is MRHNA and CDR2 is SNTAGT. The V and J ends lost 6 bases and 4 bases, in that order; junction bases with no gene match: 5. CDR3 loop: CASSELAGGSDTQYF. CDR3 sequence (DNA): TGTGCCAGCAGCGAACTAGCGGGAGGCTCAGATACGCAGTATTTT.

This chain joins TRBV7-2 and TRBJ2-7, with 14 nucleotides matching TRBD2. CDR1 and CDR2 from the germline V gene are SGHTA and FQGNSA. Trimming removed 5 bases from V and 4 bases from J; junction bases left unmatched: 4. The CDR3 runs 15 residues. CDR3 nucleotides: TGTGCCAGCAGCCCCCGACTAGCGGGAGGGTACGAGCAGTACTTC. Its translation is CASSPRLAGGYEQYF.

The chain joins TRBV7-9 to TRBJ2-7; no definite D call. The CDR3 contains 13 residues. V was shortened by 2 bases and J by 3 bases, with 8 bases between the two germline ends. Germline CDR1 and CDR2: SEHNR and FQNEAQ (reference sequence). Here the CDR3 DNA reads TGTGCCAGCAGCTTACACACACGCTACGAGCAGTACTTC. Amino acids: CASSLHTRYEQYF.